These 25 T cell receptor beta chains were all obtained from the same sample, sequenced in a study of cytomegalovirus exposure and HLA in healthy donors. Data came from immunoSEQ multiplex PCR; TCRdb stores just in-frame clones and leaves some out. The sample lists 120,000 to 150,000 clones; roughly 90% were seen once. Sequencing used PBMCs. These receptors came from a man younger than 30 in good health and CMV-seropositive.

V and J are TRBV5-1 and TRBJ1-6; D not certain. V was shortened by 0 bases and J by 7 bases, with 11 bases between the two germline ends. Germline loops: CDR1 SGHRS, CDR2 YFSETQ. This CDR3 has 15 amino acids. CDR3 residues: CASSLATETNSPLHF. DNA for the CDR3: TGCGCCAGCAGCTTGGCGACGGAGACCAATTCACCCCTCCACTTT.

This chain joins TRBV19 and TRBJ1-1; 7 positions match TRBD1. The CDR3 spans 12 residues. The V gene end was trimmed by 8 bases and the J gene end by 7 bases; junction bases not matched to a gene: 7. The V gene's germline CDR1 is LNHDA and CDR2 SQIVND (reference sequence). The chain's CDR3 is CASLKDRHEAFF. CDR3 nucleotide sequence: TGTGCCAGTTTGAAGGACAGGCATGAAGCTTTCTTT.

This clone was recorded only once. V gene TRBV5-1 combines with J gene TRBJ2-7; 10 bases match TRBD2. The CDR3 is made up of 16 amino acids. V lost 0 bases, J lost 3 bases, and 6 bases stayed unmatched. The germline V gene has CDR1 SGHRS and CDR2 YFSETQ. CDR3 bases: TGCGCCAGCAGCTTGGCTAGCGGGAGTATTTTCTACGAGCAGTACTTC. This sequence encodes CASSLASGSIFYEQYF.

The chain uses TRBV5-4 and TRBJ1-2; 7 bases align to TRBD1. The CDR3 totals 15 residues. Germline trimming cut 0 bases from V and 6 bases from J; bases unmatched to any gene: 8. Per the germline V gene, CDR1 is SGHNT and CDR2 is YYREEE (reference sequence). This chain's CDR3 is CASSLVGNRGDGYTF. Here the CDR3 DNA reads TGTGCCAGCAGCTTGGTAGGGAACAGGGGAGATGGCTACACCTTC.

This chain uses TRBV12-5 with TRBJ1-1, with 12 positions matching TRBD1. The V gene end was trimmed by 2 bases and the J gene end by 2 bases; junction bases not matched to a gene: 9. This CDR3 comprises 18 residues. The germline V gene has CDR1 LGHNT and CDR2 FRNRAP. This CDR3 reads CASGLKTGTGGLNTEAFF. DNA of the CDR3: TGTGCTAGTGGTTTGAAGACCGGGACAGGGGGCCTCAACACTGAAGCTTTCTTT. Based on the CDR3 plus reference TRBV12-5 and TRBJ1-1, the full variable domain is DARVTQTPRHKVTEMGQEVTMRCQPILGHNTVFWYRQTMMQGLELLAYFRNRAPLDDSGMPKDRFSAEMPDATLATLKIQPSEPRDSAVYFCASGLKTGTGGLNTEAFFGQGTRLTVV.

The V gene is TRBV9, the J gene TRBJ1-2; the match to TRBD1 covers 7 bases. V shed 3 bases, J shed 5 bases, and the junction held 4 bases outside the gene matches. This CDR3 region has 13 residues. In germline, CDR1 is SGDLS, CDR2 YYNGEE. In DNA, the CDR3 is TGTGCCAGCAGCGAGGGGACAGCATATGGCTACACCTTC. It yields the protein CASSEGTAYGYTF.

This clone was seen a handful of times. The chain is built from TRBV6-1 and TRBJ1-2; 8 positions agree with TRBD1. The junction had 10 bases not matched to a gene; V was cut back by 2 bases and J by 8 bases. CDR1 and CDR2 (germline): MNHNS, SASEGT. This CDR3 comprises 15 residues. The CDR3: CASSERAGGVYGYTF. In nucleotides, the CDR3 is TGTGCCAGCAGTGAAAGGGCAGGGGGCGTCTACGGCTACACCTTC.

The CDR3 sequence is CASRTSGSTNEQFF. Here the CDR3 DNA reads TGCGCCAGCAGGACTAGCGGGAGTACCAATGAGCAGTTCTTC. The gene calls are TRBV5-1 and TRBJ2-1; 12 bases map to TRBD2. Per germline, CDR1 SGHRS and CDR2 YFSETQ. The CDR3 is made up of 14 amino acids. Trimming took 5 bases from V and 6 from J; bases not matched to a gene: 3.

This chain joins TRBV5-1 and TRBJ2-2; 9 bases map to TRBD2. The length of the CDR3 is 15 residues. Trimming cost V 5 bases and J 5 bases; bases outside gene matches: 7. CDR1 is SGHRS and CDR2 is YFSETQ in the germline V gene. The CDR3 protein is CASSPASGTTGELFF. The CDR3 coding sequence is TGCGCCAGCAGTCCGGCTAGCGGGACTACCGGGGAGCTGTTTTTT.

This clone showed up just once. CDR3 nucleotides: TGTGCCAGCACCCCTGTGGGACAGGTCTCCTTGAACACTGAAGCTTTCTTT. This translates into CASTPVGQVSLNTEAFF. The rearrangement uses TRBV28 and TRBJ1-1; 8 nucleotides align to TRBD1. With V trimmed by 7 bases and J by 0 bases, 13 bases remained unmatched. The CDR3 spans 17 residues. Germline V gene sequence: CDR1 MDHEN, CDR2 SYDVKM.

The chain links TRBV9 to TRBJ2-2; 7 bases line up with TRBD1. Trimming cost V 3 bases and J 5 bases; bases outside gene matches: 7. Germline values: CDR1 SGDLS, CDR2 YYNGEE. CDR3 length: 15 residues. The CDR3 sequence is CASSAGTELTGELFF. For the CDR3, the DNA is TGTGCCAGCAGCGCCGGGACAGAACTTACCGGGGAGCTGTTTTTT.

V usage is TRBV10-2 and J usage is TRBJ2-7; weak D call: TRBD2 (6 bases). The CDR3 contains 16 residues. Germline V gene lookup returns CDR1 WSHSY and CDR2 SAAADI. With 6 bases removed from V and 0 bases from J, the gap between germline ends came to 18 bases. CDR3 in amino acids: CASSPAGTGASYEQYF. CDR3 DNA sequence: TGCGCCAGCAGCCCAGCCGGGACGGGAGCCTCCTACGAGCAGTACTTC.

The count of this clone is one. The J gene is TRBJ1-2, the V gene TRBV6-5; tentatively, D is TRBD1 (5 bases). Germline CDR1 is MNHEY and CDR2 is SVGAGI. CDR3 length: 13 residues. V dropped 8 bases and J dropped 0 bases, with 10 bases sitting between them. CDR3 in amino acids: CASGARANYGYTF. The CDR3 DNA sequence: TGTGCCAGCGGGGCAAGAGCTAACTATGGCTACACCTTC.

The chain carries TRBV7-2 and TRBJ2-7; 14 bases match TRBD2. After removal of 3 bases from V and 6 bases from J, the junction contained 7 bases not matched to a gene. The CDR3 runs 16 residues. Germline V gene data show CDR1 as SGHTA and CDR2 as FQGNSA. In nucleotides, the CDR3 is TGTGCCAGCAGCTTTCATTCGGGACTAGCGGGGGTCGAGCAGTACTTC. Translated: CASSFHSGLAGVEQYF.

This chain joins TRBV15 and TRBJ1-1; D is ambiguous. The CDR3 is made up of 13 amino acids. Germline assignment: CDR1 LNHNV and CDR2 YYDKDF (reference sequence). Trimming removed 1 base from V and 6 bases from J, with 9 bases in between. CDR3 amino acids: CATSRGGAAEAFF. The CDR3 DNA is TGTGCCACCAGCAGAGGAGGTGCCGCTGAAGCTTTCTTT.

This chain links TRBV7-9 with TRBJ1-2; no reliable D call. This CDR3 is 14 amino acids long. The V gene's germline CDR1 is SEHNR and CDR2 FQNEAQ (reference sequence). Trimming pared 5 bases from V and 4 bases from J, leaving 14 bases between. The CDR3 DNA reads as TGTGCCAGCAGCCCTCGGGTGAGCCCCTATGGCTACACCTTC. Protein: CASSPRVSPYGYTF.

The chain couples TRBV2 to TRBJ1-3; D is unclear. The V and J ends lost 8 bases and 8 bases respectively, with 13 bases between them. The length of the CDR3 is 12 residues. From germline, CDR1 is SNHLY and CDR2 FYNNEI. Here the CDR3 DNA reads TGTGCCAGCGCTGTCGAGGGTTACACCATATATTTT. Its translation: CASAVEGYTIYF.

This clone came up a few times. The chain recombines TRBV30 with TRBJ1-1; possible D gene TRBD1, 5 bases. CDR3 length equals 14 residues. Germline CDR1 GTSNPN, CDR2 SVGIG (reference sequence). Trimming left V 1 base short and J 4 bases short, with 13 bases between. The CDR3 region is CAWSGNRGITEAFF. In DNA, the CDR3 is TGTGCCTGGAGTGGAAATCGGGGGATCACTGAAGCTTTCTTT. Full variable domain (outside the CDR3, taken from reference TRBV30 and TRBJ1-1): SQTIHQWPATLVQPVGSPLSLECTVEGTSNPNLYWYRQAAGRGLQLLFYSVGIGQISSEVPQNLSASRPQDRQFILSSKKLLLSDSGFYLCAWSGNRGITEAFFGQGTRLTVV.

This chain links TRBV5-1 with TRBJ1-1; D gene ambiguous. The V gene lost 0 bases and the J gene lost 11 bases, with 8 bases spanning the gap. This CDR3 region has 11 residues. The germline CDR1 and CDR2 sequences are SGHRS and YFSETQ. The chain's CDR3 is CASSLGNRAFF. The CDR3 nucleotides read TGCGCCAGCAGCTTGGGCAATCGGGCTTTCTTT. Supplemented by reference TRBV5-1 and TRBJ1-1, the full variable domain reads KAGVTQTPRYLIKTRGQQVTLSCSPISGHRSVSWYQQTPGQGLQFLFEYFSETQRNKGNFPGRFSGRQFSNSRSEMNVSTLELGDSALYLCASSLGNRAFFGQGTRLTVV.

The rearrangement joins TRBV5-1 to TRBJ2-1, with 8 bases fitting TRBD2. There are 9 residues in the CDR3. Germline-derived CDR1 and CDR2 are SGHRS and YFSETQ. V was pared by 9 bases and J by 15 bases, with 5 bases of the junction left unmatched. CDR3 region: CATRGGVFF. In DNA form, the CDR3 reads TGCGCCACCCGGGGGGGGGTGTTCTTC.

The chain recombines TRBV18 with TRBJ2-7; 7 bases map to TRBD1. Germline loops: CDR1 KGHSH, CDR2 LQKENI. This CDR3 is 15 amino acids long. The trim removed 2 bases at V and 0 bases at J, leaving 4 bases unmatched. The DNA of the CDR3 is TGTGCCAGCTCACCAGGACAGGTGAGCTCCTACGAGCAGTACTTC. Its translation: CASSPGQVSSYEQYF. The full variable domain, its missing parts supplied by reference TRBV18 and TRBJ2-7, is NAGVMQNPRHLVRRRGQEARLRCSPMKGHSHVYWYRQLPEEGLKFMVYLQKENIIDESGMPKERFSAEFPKEGPSILRIQQVVRGDSAAYFCASSPGQVSSYEQYFGPGTRLTVT.

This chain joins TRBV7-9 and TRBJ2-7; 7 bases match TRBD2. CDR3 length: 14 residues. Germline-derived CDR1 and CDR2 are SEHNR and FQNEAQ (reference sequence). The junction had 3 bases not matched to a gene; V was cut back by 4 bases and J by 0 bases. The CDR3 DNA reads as TGTGCCAGCAGCTACAGCGGGGTCTCCTACGAGCAGTACTTC. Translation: CASSYSGVSYEQYF.

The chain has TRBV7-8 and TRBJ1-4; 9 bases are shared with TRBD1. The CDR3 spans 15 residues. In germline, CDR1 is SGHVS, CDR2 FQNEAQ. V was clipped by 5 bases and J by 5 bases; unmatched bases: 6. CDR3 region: CASSRRTGENEKLFF. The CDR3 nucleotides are TGTGCCAGCAGCCGTCGGACAGGGGAGAATGAAAAACTGTTTTTT.

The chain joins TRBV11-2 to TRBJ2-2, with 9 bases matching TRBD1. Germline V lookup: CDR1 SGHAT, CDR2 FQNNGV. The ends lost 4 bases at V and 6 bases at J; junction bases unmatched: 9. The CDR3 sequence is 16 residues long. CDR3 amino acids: CASSYLGQGLSGELFF. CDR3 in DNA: TGTGCCAGCAGCTACCTAGGACAGGGGCTGTCCGGGGAGCTGTTTTTT.

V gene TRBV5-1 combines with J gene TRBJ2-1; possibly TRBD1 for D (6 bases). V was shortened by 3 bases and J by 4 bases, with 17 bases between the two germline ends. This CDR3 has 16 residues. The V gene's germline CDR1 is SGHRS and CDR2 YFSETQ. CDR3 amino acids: CASSSLPRDKYNEQFF. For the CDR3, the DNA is TGCGCCAGCAGCTCACTTCCCCGGGACAAGTACAATGAGCAGTTCTTC.